This entry lists 25 T cell receptor beta chains sequenced from one sample in a study of blood T cell repertoires in COVID-19. TCRdb keeps only in-frame clones here, not all; method: immunoSEQ multiplex PCR. The sample shows fewer than 450,000 clones, approximately 90% of them seen only once. The sequencing sample was made of PBMCs or T cells enriched from blood (not recorded which). All receptors derive from a woman under 30 who had recovered from COVID-19.

The J gene is TRBJ2-6, the V gene TRBV5-1, with D perhaps TRBD1 (5 bases). V dropped 7 bases and J dropped 0 bases, with 11 bases sitting between them. The germline V gene has CDR1 SGHRS and CDR2 YFSETQ. The CDR3 contains 15 residues. The DNA of the CDR3 is TGCGCCAGCCTCGACAGCCCCTCTGGGGCCAACGTCCTGACTTTC. Translated: CASLDSPSGANVLTF.

This rearrangement joins TRBV3-1 (or the pseudogene TRBV3-2) to TRBJ2-7; 8 bases are shared with TRBD2. V was pared by 1 base and J by 0 bases, with 5 bases of the junction left unmatched. Germline V gene lookup returns CDR1 LGHDT and CDR2 YNNKEL (reference sequence). The CDR3 consists of 16 residues. The CDR3: CASSQGLASVSYEQYF. The CDR3 DNA sequence: TGTGCCAGCAGCCAAGGACTAGCGAGCGTCTCCTACGAGCAGTACTTC.

J is TRBJ2-7 and V is TRBV19, with 9 bases fitting TRBD1. CDR1 and CDR2 from the germline V gene are LNHDA and SQIVND (reference sequence). Germline trimming cut 3 bases from V and 0 bases from J; bases unmatched to any gene: 6. This CDR3 is 16 amino acids long. The CDR3 coding sequence is TGTGCCAGTAGTATCGAACCGACAGGGGGCTCCTACGAGCAGTACTTC. Translating it yields CASSIEPTGGSYEQYF.

The chain has TRBV6-2 or TRBV6-3 and TRBJ1-1, with D possibly matching TRBD1 (5 bases). Looked up from germline, CDR1 is MNHEY and CDR2 is SVGEGT. With 2 bases removed from V and 0 bases from J, the gap between germline ends came to 16 bases. The CDR3 sequence is 17 residues long. The DNA for the CDR3 is TGTGCCAGCAGTTACGGTCGGGCAGGGAATATGAACACTGAAGCTTTCTTT. This gives the protein CASSYGRAGNMNTEAFF.

As regards this clone: One end of the junction does not line up with germline, which may come from a read error. The V call is TRBV5-1, the J call TRBJ1-4; 8 positions agree with TRBD1. The length of the CDR3 is 14 residues. From germline, CDR1 is SGHRS and CDR2 YFSETQ. The CDR3 reads CASGFGQGGEKLFF. DNA of the CDR3: TGCGCCAGCGGCTTTGGACAGGGCGGTGAAAAACTGTTTTTT.

This chain joins TRBV11-3 and TRBJ1-5; 9 bases line up with TRBD1. Losses at the gene ends were 4 bases for V and 5 bases for J; bases not matched to a gene: 9. CDR1 and CDR2 (germline): SGHNT, YENEEA. The length of the CDR3 is 16 residues. The CDR3 nucleotides read TGTGCCAGCAGCTCCCCCCACAGGGGGCCGCATCAGCCCCAGCATTTT. Amino acid sequence: CASSSPHRGPHQPQHF.

The rearrangement links TRBV7-2 to TRBJ2-6; no definite D call. The germline gives CDR1 SGHTA, CDR2 FQGNSA. V gave up 2 bases and J gave up 0 bases, with 11 bases separating them. The CDR3 has 17 amino acids. As DNA, the CDR3 is TGTGCCAGCAGCTTAAAGCTGATAAGCTCTGGGGCCAACGTCCTGACTTTC. Residues: CASSLKLISSGANVLTF.

The chain employs TRBV6-5 and TRBJ2-5; tentatively, D is TRBD2 (6 bases). Germline values: CDR1 MNHEY, CDR2 SVGAGI. The CDR3 totals 15 residues. Trimming took off 4 bases at V and 5 bases at J, with 17 bases between the two ends. For the CDR3, the DNA is TGTGCCAGCAGTTCCCCCTGGGCACTAGCCGAGACCCAGTACTTC. This encodes CASSSPWALAETQYF.

The chain is built from TRBV7-2 and TRBJ2-7; the D is unclear. Germline V gene data show CDR1 as SGHTA and CDR2 as FQGNSA. The germline V and J ends were trimmed by 1 base and 3 bases, with 7 bases remaining between them. There are 13 residues in the CDR3. In nucleotides, the CDR3 is TGTGCCAGCAGCTTAGTACAGAGCTACGAGCAGTACTTC. Its translation: CASSLVQSYEQYF. Filled out from reference TRBV7-2 and TRBJ2-7, the complete variable domain reads GAGVSQSPSNKVTEKGKDVELRCDPISGHTALYWYRQSLGQGLEFLIYFQGNSAPDKSGLPSDRFSAERTGGSVSTLTIQRTQQEDSAVYLCASSLVQSYEQYFGPGTRLTVT.

The V gene is TRBV5-8, the J gene TRBJ2-3, with D maybe TRBD2 (6 bases). The CDR3 extends over 15 amino acids. Trimming left V 0 bases short and J 1 base short, with 9 bases between. The germline CDR1 and CDR2 sequences are SGHTS and YDEGEE. DNA of the CDR3: TGTGCCAGCAGCTTGGGGGCGGGGCGCACAGATACGCAGTATTTT. As protein: CASSLGAGRTDTQYF.

The chain employs TRBV5-5 and TRBJ2-7; tentative D call: TRBD1 (7 bases). The length of the CDR3 is 16 residues. CDR1 is SGHKS and CDR2 is YYEKEE in the germline V gene (reference sequence). The ends were cut back, 2 bases at V and 4 bases at J, with 19 bases in the middle. CDR3 amino acids: CASSLVGAPGGYEQYF. Written as DNA, the CDR3 is TGTGCCAGCAGCTTAGTTGGGGCCCCAGGGGGGTACGAGCAGTACTTC.

The chain couples TRBV3-1 (or the pseudogene TRBV3-2) to TRBJ2-3, with TRBD2 as a possible D gene (6 bases). Germline V lookup: CDR1 LGHDT, CDR2 YNNKEL (reference sequence). The CDR3 is 15 residues long. The V gene lost 6 bases and the J gene lost 3 bases, with 16 bases spanning the gap. The CDR3 nucleotides read TGTGCCAGCAGGACCTCCGGGGGAAGTACAGATACGCAGTATTTT. This codes for CASRTSGGSTDTQYF.

V gene TRBV2 combines with J gene TRBJ1-1; D gene uncertain. Per the germline V gene, CDR1 is SNHLY and CDR2 is FYNNEI. The germline V and J ends were trimmed by 6 bases and 7 bases, with 9 bases remaining between them. CDR3 size: 11 residues. CDR3 in DNA: TGTGCCAGCAGCGGAGGATTTGAAGCTTTCTTT. This encodes CASSGGFEAFF.

The V call is TRBV12-3 or TRBV12-4, the J call TRBJ2-7, with D perhaps TRBD2 (6 bases). There are 13 residues in the CDR3. V was trimmed by 1 base and J by 7 bases, leaving 11 bases between them. The CDR3 loop is CASSLDRDSEQYF. DNA of the CDR3: TGTGCCAGCAGTTTAGACCGGGACTCTGAGCAGTACTTC.

This chain links TRBV10-3 with TRBJ1-5, with D hard to call. The germline CDR1 and CDR2 sequences are ENHRY and SYGVKD. V was cut by 0 bases and J by 7 bases, with 7 bases left in between. The CDR3 has 13 residues. The CDR3 is CAISESLRQPQHF. CDR3 coding DNA: TGTGCCATCAGTGAGTCCCTTCGGCAGCCCCAGCATTTT.

The sample holds a few counts of this clone. The V and J genes are TRBV25-1 and TRBJ1-3, with unresolved D. The CDR3 loop spans 13 amino acids. Germline V gene sequence: CDR1 MGHDK, CDR2 SYGVNS. The V end was cut by 2 bases, the J end by 3 bases, with 5 bases between. CDR3 bases: TGTGCCAGCAGTGAACAACATGGAAACACCATATATTTT. It encodes CASSEQHGNTIYF.

The chain uses TRBV12-5 and TRBJ1-3; 8 bases line up with TRBD1. The CDR3 has 18 amino acids. Germline loops: CDR1 LGHNT, CDR2 FRNRAP. With 1 base clipped from V and 1 base from J, the junction kept 9 bases outside the gene matches. The CDR3 loop is CASGLGGQGTGSGNTIYF. The CDR3 DNA reads TGTGCTAGTGGTTTGGGAGGACAGGGTACGGGGTCTGGAAACACCATATATTTT.

The table lists this clone with a count of one. The V call is TRBV15, the J call TRBJ2-2, with D hard to call. This CDR3 contains 16 residues. CDR1 and CDR2 (germline): LNHNV, YYDKDF (reference sequence). Trimming removed 0 bases from V and 1 base from J, with 9 bases in between. Here the CDR3 reads CATSRDRQLNTGELFF. In DNA form, the CDR3 reads TGTGCCACCAGCAGAGATCGACAACTGAACACCGGGGAGCTGTTTTTT.

V and J are TRBV4-3 and TRBJ1-3; D is perhaps TRBD1 (6 bases). The CDR3 is made up of 15 amino acids. Trimming took off 5 bases at V and 4 bases at J, with 15 bases between the two ends. The V gene's germline CDR1 is LGHNA and CDR2 YSLEER. The CDR3 is CASSYGQSAGNTIYF. The CDR3 DNA reads as TGCGCCAGCAGCTACGGACAGTCGGCAGGAAACACCATATATTTT.

The CDR3 DNA is TGTGCCAGCAGCTTGAAACTAGCGGGGGAAGAGACCCAGTACTTC. Translated, it gives CASSLKLAGEETQYF. The V gene is TRBV5-4, the J gene TRBJ2-5, with 11 bases lining up with TRBD2. V shed 1 base, J shed 3 bases, and the junction held 2 bases outside the gene matches. Germline CDR1 reads SGHNT; CDR2 reads YYREEE (reference sequence). The CDR3 sequence is 15 residues long.

The chain employs TRBV6-5 and TRBJ2-5; unclear D gene. The CDR3 is made up of 12 amino acids. CDR1 MNHEY and CDR2 SVGAGI come from the germline V gene. The V gene lost 0 bases and the J gene lost 7 bases, with 6 bases spanning the gap. The CDR3 is CASSYSPLTQYF. CDR3 sequence (DNA): TGTGCCAGCAGTTACTCCCCTTTGACCCAGTACTTC.

The chain employs TRBV5-6 and TRBJ2-6, with D hard to call. Germline V gene lookup returns CDR1 SGHDT and CDR2 YYEEEE. V lost 5 bases and J lost 2, with 17 bases in between. This CDR3 region has 17 residues. The DNA of the CDR3 is TGTGCCAGCAGGTCCACCAGACGGAGAACTGGGGCCAACGTCCTGACTTTC. The encoded protein is CASRSTRRRTGANVLTF.

The chain uses TRBV7-9 and TRBJ1-2; D is possibly TRBD1 (5 bases). The germline V and J ends were trimmed by 7 bases and 8 bases, with 14 bases remaining between them. The CDR3 runs to 12 residues. Germline CDR1 is SEHNR and CDR2 is FQNEAQ (reference sequence). CDR3 amino acids: CASNMGLLGYTF. CDR3 nucleotides: TGTGCCAGCAATATGGGGCTTTTAGGCTACACCTTC.

This sequence joins TRBV2 and TRBJ1-1; no reliable D call. V was cut by 8 bases and J by 3 bases, with 13 bases left in between. Per germline, CDR1 SNHLY and CDR2 FYNNEI. This CDR3 contains 13 residues. CDR3 protein: CASGLREYTEAFF. The DNA for the CDR3 is TGTGCCAGCGGGCTTCGGGAATACACTGAAGCTTTCTTT. Variable domain in full (rest from reference TRBV2 and TRBJ1-1): EPEVTQTPSHQVTQMGQEVILRCVPISNHLYFYWYRQILGQKVEFLVSFYNNEISEKSEIFDDQFSVERPDGSNFTLKIRSTKLEDSAMYFCASGLREYTEAFFGQGTRLTVV.

The chain links TRBV5-4 to TRBJ2-6, with TRBD1 matching over 9 bases. Germline CDR1 SGHNT, CDR2 YYREEE (reference sequence). This CDR3 has 16 amino acids. V gave up 2 bases and J gave up 2 bases; unmatched junction bases: 2. This CDR3 is CASSLQGAAGANVLTF. The CDR3, as DNA: TGTGCCAGCAGCTTACAGGGGGCGGCTGGGGCCAACGTCCTGACTTTC.